The clone carrying this T cell receptor beta chain was recorded a few times. No antigen is known for it. The source of the sample is a study of cytomegalovirus exposure and HLA in healthy donors. Vbeta (60) and Jbeta (13) primers were used in the PCR. Data came from immunoSEQ multiplex PCR; TCRdb stores just in-frame clones and leaves some out. This table has roughly 190,000 clones, 12% appearing once. Study observations and caveats: The authors assumed roughly uniform sequencing depth across donors for presence/absence analyses. In a later analysis, TCR beta V- and J-gene trimming was associated with a missense DCLRE1C variant. A later analysis linked 15,000 to 20,000 TCR beta sequences to HLA alleles at 0.05 false discovery rate. As a later analysis revealed, the rate of TCR association differed by HLA locus, with DRB1 most and HLA-C fewest.

V was clipped by 7 bases and J by 2 bases, with 11 bases between them. CDR1 and CDR2 (germline): SNHLY, FYNNEI. CDR3 length: 13 residues. This clonotype was obtained from a man in his fifties in good health and CMV-seropositive. The material sequenced was PBMCs. The chain joins TRBV2 to TRBJ1-2; a weak D match, TRBD1 (6 bases). CDR3 residues: CASKGEVNYGYTF. The CDR3 DNA follows: TGTGCCAGCAAGGGGGAAGTGAACTATGGCTACACCTTC. The variable domain in full, completed from reference TRBV2 and TRBJ1-2, reads EPEVTQTPSHQVTQMGQEVILRCVPISNHLYFYWYRQILGQKVEFLVSFYNNEISEKSEIFDDQFSVERPDGSNFTLKIRSTKLEDSAMYFCASKGEVNYGYTFGSGTRLTVV.